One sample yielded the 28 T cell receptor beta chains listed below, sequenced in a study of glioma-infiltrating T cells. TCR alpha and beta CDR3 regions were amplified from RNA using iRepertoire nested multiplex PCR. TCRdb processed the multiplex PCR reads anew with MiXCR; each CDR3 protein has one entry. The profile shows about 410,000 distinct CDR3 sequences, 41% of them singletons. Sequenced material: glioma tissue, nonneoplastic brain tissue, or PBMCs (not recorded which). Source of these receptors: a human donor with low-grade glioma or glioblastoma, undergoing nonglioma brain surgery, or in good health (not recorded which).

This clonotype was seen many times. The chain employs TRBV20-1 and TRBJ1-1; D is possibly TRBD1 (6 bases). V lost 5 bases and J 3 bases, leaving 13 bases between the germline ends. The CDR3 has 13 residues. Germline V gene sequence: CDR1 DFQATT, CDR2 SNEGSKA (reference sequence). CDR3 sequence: CSAFEGGDTEAFF. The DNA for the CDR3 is TGCAGTGCTTTCGAAGGGGGAGACACTGAAGCTTTCTTT.

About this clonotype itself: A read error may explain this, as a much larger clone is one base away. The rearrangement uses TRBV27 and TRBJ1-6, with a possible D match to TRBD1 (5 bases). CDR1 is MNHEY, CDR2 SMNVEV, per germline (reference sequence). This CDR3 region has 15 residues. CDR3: CASSRQIWDNSHLHF. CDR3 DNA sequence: TGTGCCAGCAGCCGACAGATATGGGATAATTCACACCTCCACTTT.

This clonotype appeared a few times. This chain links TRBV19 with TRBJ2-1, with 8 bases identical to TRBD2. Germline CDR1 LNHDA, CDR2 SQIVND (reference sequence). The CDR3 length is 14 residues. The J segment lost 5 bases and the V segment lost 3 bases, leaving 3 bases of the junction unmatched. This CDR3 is CASSIRAGDNEQFF. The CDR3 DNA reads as TGTGCCAGTAGTATCCGAGCGGGGGACAATGAGCAGTTCTTC.

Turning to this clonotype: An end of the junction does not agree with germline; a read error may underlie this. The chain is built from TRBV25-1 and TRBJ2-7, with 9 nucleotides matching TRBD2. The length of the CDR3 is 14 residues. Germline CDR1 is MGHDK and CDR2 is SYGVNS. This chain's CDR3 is CASSRTSESYGQYF. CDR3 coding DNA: TGTGCCAGCAGTCGGACTAGCGAATCCTACGGGCAGTACTTC.

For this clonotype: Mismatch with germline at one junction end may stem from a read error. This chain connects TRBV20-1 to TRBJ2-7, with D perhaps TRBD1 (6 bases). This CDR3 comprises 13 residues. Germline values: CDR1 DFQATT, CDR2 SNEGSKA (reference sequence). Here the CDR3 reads CSASDGGVYEKYF. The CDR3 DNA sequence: TGCAGTGCTAGTGATGGGGGCGTCTACGAGAAGTACTTC.

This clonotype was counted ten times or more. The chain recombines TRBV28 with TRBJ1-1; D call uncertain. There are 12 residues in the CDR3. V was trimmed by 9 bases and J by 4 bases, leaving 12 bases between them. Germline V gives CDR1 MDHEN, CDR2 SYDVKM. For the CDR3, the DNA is TGTGCCAGTTCAGACGAAGGCACTGAAGCTTTCTTT. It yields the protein CASSDEGTEAFF.

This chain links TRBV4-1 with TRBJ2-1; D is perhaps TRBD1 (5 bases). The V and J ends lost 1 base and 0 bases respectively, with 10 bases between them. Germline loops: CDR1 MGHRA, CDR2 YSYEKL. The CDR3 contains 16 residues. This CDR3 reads CASSQVFQGSYNEQFF. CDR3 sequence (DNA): TGCGCCAGCAGCCAAGTGTTCCAGGGCTCCTACAATGAGCAGTTCTTC.

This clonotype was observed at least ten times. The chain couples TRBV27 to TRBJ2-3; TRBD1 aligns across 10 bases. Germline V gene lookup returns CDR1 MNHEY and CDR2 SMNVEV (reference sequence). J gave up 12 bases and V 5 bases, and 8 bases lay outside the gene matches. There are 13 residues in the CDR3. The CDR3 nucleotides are TGTGCCAGCAGTCCGGACAGGGGGAGAGAACAGTATTTT. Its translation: CASSPDRGREQYF.

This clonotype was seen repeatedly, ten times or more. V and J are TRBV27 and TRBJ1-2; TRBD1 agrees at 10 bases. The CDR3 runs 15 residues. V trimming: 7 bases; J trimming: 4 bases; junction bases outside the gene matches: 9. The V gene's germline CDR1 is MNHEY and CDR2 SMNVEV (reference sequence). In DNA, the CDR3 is TGTGCCAGCACCAGACTGGGGGACAGGGGCTATGGCTACACCTTC. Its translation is CASTRLGDRGYGYTF.

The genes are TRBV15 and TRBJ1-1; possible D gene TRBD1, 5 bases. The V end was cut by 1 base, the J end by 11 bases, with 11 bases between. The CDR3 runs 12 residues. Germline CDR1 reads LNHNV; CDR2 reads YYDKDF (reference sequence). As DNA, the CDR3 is TGTGCCACCAGCAGAGGGGGGTTGTTGGCTTTCTTT. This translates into CATSRGGLLAFF. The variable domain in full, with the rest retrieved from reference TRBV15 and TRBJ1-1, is DAMVIQNPRYQVTQFGKPVTLSCSQTLNHNVMYWYQQKSSQAPKLLFHYYDKDFNNEADTPDNFQSRRPNTSFCFLDIRSPGLGDTAMYLCATSRGGLLAFFGQGTRLTVV.

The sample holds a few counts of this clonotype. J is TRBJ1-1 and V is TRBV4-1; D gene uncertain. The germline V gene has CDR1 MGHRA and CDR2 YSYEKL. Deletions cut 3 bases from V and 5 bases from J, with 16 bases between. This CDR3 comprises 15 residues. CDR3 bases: TGCGCCAGCAGCCATCCAGAAGGGCGTGCAACTGAAGCTTTCTTT. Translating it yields CASSHPEGRATEAFF.

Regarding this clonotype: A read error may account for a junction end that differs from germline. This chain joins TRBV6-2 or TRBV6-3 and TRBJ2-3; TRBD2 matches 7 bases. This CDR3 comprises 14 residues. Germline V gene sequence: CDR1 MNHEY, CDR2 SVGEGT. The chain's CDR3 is CASSTSDPTDKQYF. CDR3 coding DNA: TGTGCCAGCAGTACTAGCGACCCCACAGATAAGCAGTATTTT.

The CDR3 loop reads CASSQEPVVGGREETQYF. The CDR3, as DNA: TGCGCCAGCAGCCAAGAACCCGTGGTGGGCGGGAGGGAAGAGACCCAGTACTTC. The rearrangement joins TRBV4-3 to TRBJ2-5; 9 bases are shared with TRBD2. The CDR3 is 18 residues long. Per germline, CDR1 LGHNA and CDR2 YSLEER. Trimming removed 0 bases from V and 3 bases from J; junction bases left unmatched: 11.

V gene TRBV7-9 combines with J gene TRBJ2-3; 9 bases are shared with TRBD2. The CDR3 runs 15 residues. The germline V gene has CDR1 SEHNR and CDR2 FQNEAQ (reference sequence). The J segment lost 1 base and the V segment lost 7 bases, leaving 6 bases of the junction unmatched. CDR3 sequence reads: CASTRGTSRTDTQYF. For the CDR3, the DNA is TGTGCCAGCACACGAGGGACTAGCCGCACAGATACGCAGTATTTT.

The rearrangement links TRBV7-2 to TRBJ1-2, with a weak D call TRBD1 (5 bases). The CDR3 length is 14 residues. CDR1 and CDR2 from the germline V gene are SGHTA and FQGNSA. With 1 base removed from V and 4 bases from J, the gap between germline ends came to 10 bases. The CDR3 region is CASSLDGHSYGYTF. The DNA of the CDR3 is TGTGCCAGCAGCTTAGATGGACACAGCTATGGCTACACCTTC.

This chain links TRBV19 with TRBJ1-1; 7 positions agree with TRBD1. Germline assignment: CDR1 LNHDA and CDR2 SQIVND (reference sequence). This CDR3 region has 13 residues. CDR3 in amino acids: CAIRQGSDTEAFF. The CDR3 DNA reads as TGTGCAATTCGACAGGGCTCGGACACTGAAGCTTTCTTT.

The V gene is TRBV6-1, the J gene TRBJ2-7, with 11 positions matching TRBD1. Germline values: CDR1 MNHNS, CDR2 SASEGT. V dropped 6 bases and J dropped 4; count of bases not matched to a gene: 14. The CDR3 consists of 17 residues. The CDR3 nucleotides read TGTGCCAGCAGGAACCTTCGAGGACAGGGGGCGTTGTACGAGCAGTACTTC. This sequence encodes CASRNLRGQGALYEQYF.

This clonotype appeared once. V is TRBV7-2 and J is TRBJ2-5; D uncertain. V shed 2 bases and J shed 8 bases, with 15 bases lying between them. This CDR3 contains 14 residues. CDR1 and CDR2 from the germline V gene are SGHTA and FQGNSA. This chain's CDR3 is CASSLNRRIDTQYF. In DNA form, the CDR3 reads TGTGCCAGCAGCTTAAATCGTCGAATCGATACCCAGTACTTC.

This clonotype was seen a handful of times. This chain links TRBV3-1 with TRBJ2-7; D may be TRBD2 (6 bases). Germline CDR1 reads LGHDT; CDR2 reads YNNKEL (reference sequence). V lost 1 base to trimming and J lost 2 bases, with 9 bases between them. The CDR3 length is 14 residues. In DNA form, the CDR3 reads TGTGCCAGCAGCCAAGCCGCGGGGACCTACGAGCAGTACTTC. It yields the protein CASSQAAGTYEQYF.

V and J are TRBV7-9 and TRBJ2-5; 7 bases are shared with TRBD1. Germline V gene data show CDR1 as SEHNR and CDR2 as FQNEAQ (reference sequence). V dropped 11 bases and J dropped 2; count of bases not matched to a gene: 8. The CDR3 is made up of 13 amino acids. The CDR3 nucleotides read TGTGCCGGTACAGGGGCACCTCAAGAGACCCAGTACTTC. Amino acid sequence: CAGTGAPQETQYF.

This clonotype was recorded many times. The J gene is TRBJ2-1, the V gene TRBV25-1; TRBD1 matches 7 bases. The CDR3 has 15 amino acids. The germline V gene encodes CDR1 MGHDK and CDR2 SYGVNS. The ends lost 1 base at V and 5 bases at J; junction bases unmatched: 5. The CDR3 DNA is TGTGCCAGCAGTGAATTTAGGACAGGTAACAATGAGCAGTTCTTC. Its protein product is CASSEFRTGNNEQFF.

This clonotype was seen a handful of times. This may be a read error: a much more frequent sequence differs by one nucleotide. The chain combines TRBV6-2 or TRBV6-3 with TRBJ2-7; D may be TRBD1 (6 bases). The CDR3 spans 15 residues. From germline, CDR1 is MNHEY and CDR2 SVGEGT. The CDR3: CAGSYSGTPSYEQYF. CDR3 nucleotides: TGTGCCGGCAGTTATTCCGGGACACCCTCCTACGAGCAGTACTTC.

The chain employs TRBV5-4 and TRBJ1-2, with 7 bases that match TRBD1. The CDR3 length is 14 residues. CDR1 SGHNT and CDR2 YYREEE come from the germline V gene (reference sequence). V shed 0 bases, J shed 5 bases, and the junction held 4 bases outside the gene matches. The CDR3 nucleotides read TGTGCCAGCAGCTTGGACAGGGGAGAATATGGCTACACCTTC. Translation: CASSLDRGEYGYTF.

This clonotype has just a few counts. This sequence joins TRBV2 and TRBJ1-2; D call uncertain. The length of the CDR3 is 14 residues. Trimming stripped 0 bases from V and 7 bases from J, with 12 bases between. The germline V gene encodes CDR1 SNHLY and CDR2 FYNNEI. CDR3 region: CASSEATGLSGYTF. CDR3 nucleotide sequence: TGTGCCAGCAGTGAAGCGACCGGGTTGAGTGGCTACACCTTC. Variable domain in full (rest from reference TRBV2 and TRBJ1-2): EPEVTQTPSHQVTQMGQEVILRCVPISNHLYFYWYRQILGQKVEFLVSFYNNEISEKSEIFDDQFSVERPDGSNFTLKIRSTKLEDSAMYFCASSEATGLSGYTFGSGTRLTVV.

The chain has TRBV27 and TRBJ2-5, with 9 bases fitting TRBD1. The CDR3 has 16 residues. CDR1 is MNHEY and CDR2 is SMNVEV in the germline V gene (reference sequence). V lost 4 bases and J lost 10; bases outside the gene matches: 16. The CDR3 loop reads CASSSLGTGGPGSQYF. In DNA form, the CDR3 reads TGTGCCAGCAGTTCCCTTGGAACAGGGGGCCCAGGGAGCCAGTACTTC.

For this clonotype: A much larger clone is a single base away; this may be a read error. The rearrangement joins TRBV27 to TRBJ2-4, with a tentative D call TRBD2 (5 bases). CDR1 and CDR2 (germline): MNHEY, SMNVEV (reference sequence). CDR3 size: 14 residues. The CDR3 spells CASKLAGGQNIQNF. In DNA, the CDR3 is TGTGCCAGCAAGCTAGCCGGAGGTCAAAACATTCAGAACTTC.

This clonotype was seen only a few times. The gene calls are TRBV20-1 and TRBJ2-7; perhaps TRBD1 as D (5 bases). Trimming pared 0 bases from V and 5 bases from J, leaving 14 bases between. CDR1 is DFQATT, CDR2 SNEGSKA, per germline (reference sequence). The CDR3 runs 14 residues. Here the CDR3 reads CSARDPRVDDEQYF. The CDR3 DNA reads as TGCAGTGCTAGAGATCCCAGGGTTGATGACGAGCAGTACTTC.

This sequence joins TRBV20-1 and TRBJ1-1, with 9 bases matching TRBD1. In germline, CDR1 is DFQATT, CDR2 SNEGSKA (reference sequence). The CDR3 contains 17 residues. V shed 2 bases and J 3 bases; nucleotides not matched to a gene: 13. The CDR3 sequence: CSARRVETGGTDTEAFF. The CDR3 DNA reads TGCAGTGCTAGAAGGGTAGAGACAGGGGGGACGGACACTGAAGCTTTCTTT.